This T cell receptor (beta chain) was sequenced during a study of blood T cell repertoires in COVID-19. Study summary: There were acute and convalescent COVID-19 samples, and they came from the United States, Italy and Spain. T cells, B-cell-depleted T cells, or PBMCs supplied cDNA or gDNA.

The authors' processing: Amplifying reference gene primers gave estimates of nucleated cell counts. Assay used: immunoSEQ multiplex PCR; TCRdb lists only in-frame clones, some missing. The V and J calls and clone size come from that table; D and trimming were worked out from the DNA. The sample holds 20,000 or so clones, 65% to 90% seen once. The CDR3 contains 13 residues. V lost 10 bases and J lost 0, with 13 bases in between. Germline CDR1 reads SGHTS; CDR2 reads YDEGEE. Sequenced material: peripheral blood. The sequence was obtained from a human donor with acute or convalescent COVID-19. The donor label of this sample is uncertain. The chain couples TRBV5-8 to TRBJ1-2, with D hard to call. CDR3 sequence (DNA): TGTGCCTCGACCGACATGACTAACTATGGCTACACCTTC. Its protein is CASTDMTNYGYTF.